The 9 T cell receptor beta chains listed next were all sequenced from one sample in a study of blood T cell repertoires in COVID-19. The assay was immunoSEQ multiplex PCR, and TCRdb's table has in-frame clones only and misses some. The data contain around 270,000 clones, roughly 86% of them singletons. Sequenced input: peripheral blood. These receptors were obtained from a woman between 50 and 59 years old with acute or convalescent COVID-19.

This clone has just a few counts. Within the sample, other DNA sequences also encode this same CDR3. This chain links TRBV5-1 with TRBJ2-7, with TRBD2 matching over 11 bases. This CDR3 contains 14 residues. Germline V gene sequence: CDR1 SGHRS, CDR2 YFSETQ. Germline trimming cut 1 base from V and 4 bases from J; bases unmatched to any gene: 1. CDR3 nucleotides: TGCGCCAGCAGCTTGACTAGCGGGAGTTACGAGCAGTACTTC. It translates to CASSLTSGSYEQYF.

V and J are TRBV6-1 and TRBJ1-2; weak D call: TRBD1 (5 bases). This CDR3 has 18 residues. V gave up 4 bases and J gave up 2 bases, with 23 bases separating them. Germline values: CDR1 MNHNS, CDR2 SASEGT. The CDR3 DNA is TGTGCCAGCAGTGGGAGCGCGGGGCAGGGCGAGGGAAACTATGGCTACACCTTC. This codes for CASSGSAGQGEGNYGYTF.

The rearrangement uses TRBV28 and TRBJ2-3, with D unresolved. This CDR3 contains 13 residues. V was trimmed by 8 bases and J by 0 bases, leaving 9 bases between them. Germline values: CDR1 MDHEN, CDR2 SYDVKM. Here the CDR3 reads CASSKRSTDTQYF. The CDR3 region has the DNA TGTGCCAGCTCAAAACGGAGCACAGATACGCAGTATTTT.

V gene TRBV9 combines with J gene TRBJ2-1; D call uncertain. The V gene lost 0 bases and the J gene lost 1 base, with 8 bases spanning the gap. CDR3 size: 15 residues. CDR1 is SGDLS, CDR2 YYNGEE, per germline. The CDR3 DNA follows: TGTGCCAGCAGCGTAGCTCTTGCGTCCTACAATGAGCAGTTCTTC. Its translation is CASSVALASYNEQFF.

Turning to this clone: The sample has other DNA sequences that encode this CDR3 too. The CDR3 sequence is CASSLAGGQPQHF. The CDR3 DNA sequence: TGTGCCAGCAGTTTAGCCGGGGGTCAGCCCCAGCATTTT. The gene calls are TRBV27 and TRBJ1-5, with a possible D match to TRBD1 (5 bases). CDR1 and CDR2 (germline): MNHEY, SMNVEV (reference sequence). This CDR3 is built from 13 residues. V dropped 2 bases and J dropped 6 bases, with 8 bases sitting between them.

The chain links TRBV7-9 to TRBJ1-3; 8 nucleotides agree with TRBD1. The CDR3 spans 16 residues. CDR1 and CDR2 from the germline V gene are SEHNR and FQNEAQ (reference sequence). The trim removed 3 bases at V and 0 bases at J, leaving 4 bases unmatched. CDR3 sequence (DNA): TGTGCCAGCAGCTTGGGACAGGTGAACTCTGGAAACACCATATATTTT. Its translation is CASSLGQVNSGNTIYF.

The chain employs TRBV7-8 and TRBJ1-6; 9 nucleotides match TRBD1. The CDR3 loop spans 14 amino acids. The V segment lost 3 bases and the J segment 9 bases; nucleotides outside the gene matches: 3. The germline CDR1 and CDR2 sequences are SGHVS and FQNEAQ. The chain's CDR3 is CASSFGQGTSPLHF. The CDR3 nucleotides read TGTGCCAGCAGCTTCGGACAGGGGACTTCACCCCTCCACTTT.

This chain uses TRBV10-3 with TRBJ2-7; 15 nucleotides line up with TRBD2. J was trimmed by 3 bases and V by 9 bases; bases with no gene match: 9. The CDR3 covers 16 residues. Per the germline V gene, CDR1 is ENHRY and CDR2 is SYGVKD. CDR3 DNA: TGTGCCATAACAGAGGGACTAGCGGGAGGACACTACGAGCAGTACTTC. Translated: CAITEGLAGGHYEQYF.

This chain links TRBV5-6 with TRBJ1-2; 8 nucleotides agree with TRBD1. This CDR3 comprises 13 residues. Germline lookup yields CDR1 SGHDT and CDR2 YYEEEE. Unmatched junction bases numbered 4, after V lost 2 bases and J lost 7 bases. The CDR3 bases are TGTGCCAGCAGCTTTGGACAGGGTTTTGGCTACACCTTC. Translation gives CASSFGQGFGYTF.